Presented here are 22 T cell receptor beta chains from one specimen sequenced in a study of T cell changes during pregnancy in multiple sclerosis. The method was immunoSEQ multiplex PCR; TCRdb's version includes in-frame clones alone and lacks a portion of them. The sample yields some 79,000 clones, about 89% seen once. The sequences come from CD4+ T cells from peripheral blood mononuclear cells, collected in the second trimester of pregnancy. The receptors here all came from a female donor with multiple sclerosis, enrolled in a pregnancy study.

The rearrangement joins TRBV9 to TRBJ1-2, with a possible D match to TRBD1 (6 bases). Germline values: CDR1 SGDLS, CDR2 YYNGEE. V was shortened by 2 bases and J by 2 bases, with 7 bases between the two germline ends. CDR3 size: 13 residues. CDR3 DNA sequence: TGTGCCAGCAGCGTCCAGGGGAACTATGGCTACACCTTC. It codes for CASSVQGNYGYTF.

In DNA, the CDR3 is TGCGCCAGCCGCACAGGGAACACTGAAGCTTTCTTT. This encodes CASRTGNTEAFF. The rearrangement links TRBV5-1 to TRBJ1-1; D perhaps matches TRBD1 (5 bases). Germline V gene data show CDR1 as SGHRS and CDR2 as YFSETQ. The germline V and J ends were trimmed by 7 bases and 1 base, with 8 bases remaining between them. The CDR3 totals 12 residues.

The chain joins TRBV5-6 to TRBJ1-2; no reliable D call. CDR1 is SGHDT and CDR2 is YYEEEE in the germline V gene. Trimming pared 3 bases from V and 5 bases from J, leaving 8 bases between. The CDR3 consists of 12 residues. In DNA form, the CDR3 reads TGTGCCAGCAGCTCGGGTTCTTATGGCTACACCTTC. Amino acid sequence: CASSSGSYGYTF.

The CDR3 is CSAGTGGSIGYTF. CDR3 nucleotide sequence: TGCAGCGCCGGTACAGGGGGGTCTATTGGCTACACCTTC. The chain couples TRBV29-1 to TRBJ1-2, with 8 nucleotides matching TRBD1. This CDR3 has 13 residues. V gave up 7 bases and J gave up 7 bases; unmatched junction bases: 11. Germline V lookup: CDR1 SQVTM, CDR2 ANQGSEA. The full variable domain, completed using reference TRBV29-1 and TRBJ1-2, is SAVISQKPSRDICQRGTSLTIQCQVDSQVTMMFWYRQQPGQSLTLIATANQGSEATYESGFVIDKFPISRPNLTFSTLTVSNMSPEDSSIYLCSAGTGGSIGYTFGSGTRLTVV.

The rearrangement joins TRBV7-2 to TRBJ2-5; 13 bases are a match to TRBD2. The CDR3 sequence is 15 residues long. V dropped 1 base and J dropped 5; count of bases not matched to a gene: 1. CDR1 is SGHTA, CDR2 FQGNSA, per germline. CDR3 bases: TGTGCCAGCAGCTTAGTGACTAGCGGGAGGGAGACCCAGTACTTC. Amino acid sequence: CASSLVTSGRETQYF.

The chain carries TRBV11-2 and TRBJ1-4; maybe TRBD1 (5 bases). The germline V and J ends were trimmed by 3 bases and 13 bases, with 12 bases remaining between them. The CDR3 covers 12 residues. From germline, CDR1 is SGHAT and CDR2 FQNNGV. CDR3 sequence reads: CASSFKVGGLFF. The CDR3 DNA sequence: TGTGCCAGCAGCTTTAAGGTCGGGGGACTGTTTTTT.

The rearrangement links TRBV6-4 to TRBJ1-2; TRBD1 might be the D (5 bases). The germline gives CDR1 MRHNA, CDR2 SNTAGT. Trimming cost V 4 bases and J 7 bases, with 25 bases left between them. This CDR3 comprises 17 residues. DNA of the CDR3: TGTGCCAGCAGTGCCCATCTCGCGCGGGGCGGGCCACGTGGCTACACCTTC. It translates to CASSAHLARGGPRGYTF.

The CDR3 sequence: CASSLLINSNTEAFF. Written as DNA, the CDR3 is TGTGCCAGTAGTCTCTTAATAAATAGTAACACTGAAGCTTTCTTT. V and J are TRBV19 and TRBJ1-1; no firm D call. Trimming took off 5 bases at V and 2 bases at J, with 15 bases between the two ends. The germline gives CDR1 LNHDA, CDR2 SQIVND (reference sequence). The CDR3 runs to 15 residues.

This chain joins TRBV6-6 and TRBJ2-7, with D tentatively TRBD2 (6 bases). Trimming cost V 6 bases and J 7 bases, with 19 bases left between them. Germline V CDR1 and CDR2: MNHNY, SVGAGI (reference sequence). The CDR3 is 14 residues long. CDR3 DNA sequence: TGTGCCAGCAGCGCCCCGGGGGAGGCCCGGGAGCAGTACTTC. This gives the protein CASSAPGEAREQYF.

J is TRBJ1-1 and V is TRBV27; D is undetermined. V gave up 2 bases and J gave up 5 bases, with 9 bases separating them. Germline V gene sequence: CDR1 MNHEY, CDR2 SMNVEV (reference sequence). The CDR3 length is 13 residues. The CDR3 region is CASSLTGGTEAFF. The DNA for the CDR3 is TGTGCCAGCAGTTTAACCGGAGGTACTGAAGCTTTCTTT.

Here the CDR3 reads CASGFVPQAQGGGELFF. In DNA form, the CDR3 reads TGTGCTAGTGGTTTCGTCCCCCAGGCGCAGGGTGGAGGGGAGCTGTTTTTT. The rearrangement joins TRBV12-5 to TRBJ2-2; D is perhaps TRBD1 (5 bases). The CDR3 sequence is 17 residues long. V was pared by 3 bases and J by 8 bases, with 22 bases between. The germline V gene has CDR1 LGHNT and CDR2 FRNRAP.

This clone was found once. This rearrangement joins TRBV5-1 to TRBJ1-1; the match to TRBD1 covers 8 bases. Germline assignment: CDR1 SGHRS and CDR2 YFSETQ. Trimming at V came to 6 bases and at J to 4 bases, leaving 8 bases not matched to a gene. This CDR3 is built from 14 residues. The CDR3, as DNA: TGCGCCAGCAAATTGGACGGGACAGGCACTGAAGCTTTCTTT. Residues: CASKLDGTGTEAFF.

The genes are TRBV5-6 and TRBJ2-1, with TRBD2 as a possible D gene (5 bases). Germline V CDR1 and CDR2: SGHDT, YYEEEE. This CDR3 comprises 16 residues. V lost 0 bases and J lost 0, with 10 bases in between. The CDR3 reads CASSLVRGTSYNEQFF. CDR3 coding DNA: TGTGCCAGCAGCTTGGTCCGGGGTACCTCCTACAATGAGCAGTTCTTC. Looking up the rest from reference TRBV5-6 and TRBJ2-1 gives the full variable domain: DAGVTQSPTHLIKTRGQQVTLRCSPKSGHDTVSWYQQALGQGPQFIFQYYEEEERQRGNFPDRFSGHQFPNYSSELNVNALLLGDSALYLCASSLVRGTSYNEQFFGPGTRLTVL.

This chain links TRBV11-3 with TRBJ2-3, with 10 bases aligning to TRBD2. The CDR3 covers 16 residues. Germline CDR1 is SGHNT and CDR2 is YENEEA. Trimming took 5 bases from V and 3 from J; bases not matched to a gene: 8. CDR3 bases: TGTGCCAGCAGCCCCGCCGGGACTAGCGTAACAGATACGCAGTATTTT. This gives the protein CASSPAGTSVTDTQYF.

The chain links TRBV19 to TRBJ1-5; 8 bases are a match to TRBD1. J gave up 2 bases and V 6 bases, and 9 bases lay outside the gene matches. The CDR3 sequence is 16 residues long. CDR1 is LNHDA, CDR2 SQIVND, per germline (reference sequence). In DNA form, the CDR3 reads TGTGCCAGTAGGCGATTGACAGGGGTAGGCAATCAGCCCCAGCATTTT. This sequence encodes CASRRLTGVGNQPQHF.

The chain links TRBV19 to TRBJ1-1; 8 bases align to TRBD1. CDR3 size: 16 residues. Germline V CDR1 and CDR2: LNHDA, SQIVND (reference sequence). The V and J ends lost 5 bases and 4 bases, in that order; junction bases with no gene match: 12. The CDR3 is CASSVRQGRRATEAFF. The DNA for the CDR3 is TGTGCCAGTAGTGTCAGACAGGGGAGGAGGGCCACTGAAGCTTTCTTT.

The rearrangement links TRBV7-2 to TRBJ1-2; tentative D call: TRBD1 (5 bases). The germline V gene encodes CDR1 SGHTA and CDR2 FQGNSA. CDR3 length: 16 amino acids. V lost 1 base to trimming and J lost 3 bases, with 15 bases between them. The CDR3, as DNA: TGTGCCAGCAGCTTAGGCTTCAGGCAGGGTGACTATGGCTACACCTTC. This encodes CASSLGFRQGDYGYTF.

The chain is built from TRBV25-1 and TRBJ1-6; 9 bases fit TRBD1. The CDR3 spans 15 residues. In germline, CDR1 is MGHDK, CDR2 SYGVNS. Germline trimming cut 1 base from V and 6 bases from J; bases unmatched to any gene: 1. The CDR3 DNA follows: TGTGCCAGCAGTGAATCGGGACAGGGTAATTCACCCCTCCACTTT. Residues: CASSESGQGNSPLHF.

The CDR3 here is CASSPDRWNQPQHF. CDR3 sequence (DNA): TGTGCCAGTAGTCCGGACAGGTGGAATCAGCCCCAGCATTTT. The V and J genes are TRBV19 and TRBJ1-5; 7 bases are shared with TRBD1. V was pared by 5 bases and J by 4 bases, with 5 bases of the junction left unmatched. CDR1 is LNHDA and CDR2 is SQIVND in the germline V gene (reference sequence). CDR3 length: 14 amino acids.

The gene calls are TRBV19 and TRBJ1-3; 8 bases map to TRBD1. V was clipped by 3 bases and J by 9 bases; unmatched bases: 22. The CDR3 is 19 amino acids. From germline, CDR1 is LNHDA and CDR2 SQIVND (reference sequence). Here the CDR3 reads CASSINVFGRGRVGSTIYF. The CDR3 nucleotides are TGTGCCAGTAGTATTAATGTATTTGGCAGGGGGCGCGTGGGGAGCACCATATATTTT.

The V gene is TRBV27, the J gene TRBJ2-7; a weak D match, TRBD1 (5 bases). This CDR3 is built from 15 residues. Germline-derived CDR1 and CDR2 are MNHEY and SMNVEV (reference sequence). The V end was cut by 3 bases, the J end by 1 base, with 13 bases between. In nucleotides, the CDR3 is TGTGCCAGCAGTTTTTCGGCAGGGTGGTCCTACGAGCAGTACTTC. Translated: CASSFSAGWSYEQYF.

In nucleotides, the CDR3 is TGCAGTGTGGGAGGGACAGATACGCAGTATTTT. Translation gives CSVGGTDTQYF. The V call is TRBV20-1, the J call TRBJ2-3, with TRBD2 matching over 7 bases. The CDR3 has 11 amino acids. After removal of 7 bases from V and 3 bases from J, the junction contained 1 base not matched to a gene. CDR1 is DFQATT and CDR2 is SNEGSKA in the germline V gene (reference sequence).